These 23 T cell receptor beta chains came from one sample sequenced in a study of monozygotic twins with cystic fibrosis. The repertoire was sequenced with immunoSEQ multiplex PCR; TCRdb's copy has only in-frame clones and lacks some. The sample lists about 7,500 clones, over 85% occurring once. Sequenced: blood. The receptors shown here come from a boy aged 2 to 9 with cystic fibrosis.

The chain carries TRBV5-5 and TRBJ2-1; D tentatively reads TRBD1 or TRBD2 (5 bases each). Trimming removed 4 bases from V and 3 bases from J, with 17 bases in between. The CDR3 loop spans 16 amino acids. The germline CDR1 and CDR2 sequences are SGHKS and YYEKEE (reference sequence). The CDR3, as DNA: TGTGCCAGCAGCCTAAGTGGGGGTTCGGTCTACAATGAGCAGTTCTTC. Translated, it gives CASSLSGGSVYNEQFF.

This chain links TRBV11-2 with TRBJ1-3; 9 bases are a match to TRBD1. V trimming: 2 bases; J trimming: 8 bases; junction bases outside the gene matches: 13. The CDR3 extends over 17 amino acids. Germline values: CDR1 SGHAT, CDR2 FQNNGV. The DNA of the CDR3 is TGTGCCAGCAGCTTATCTGGGACAGGGTTCGAAGGGGACACCATATATTTT. Amino acids: CASSLSGTGFEGDTIYF.

This chain uses TRBV6-5 with TRBJ1-2; 8 bases fit TRBD1. V shed 2 bases, J shed 8 bases, and the junction held 1 base outside the gene matches. The CDR3 covers 12 residues. Per germline, CDR1 MNHEY and CDR2 SVGAGI. CDR3 sequence (DNA): TGTGCCAGCAGTTACGACAGGGGAGGCTACACCTTC. Its translation: CASSYDRGGYTF.

The J gene is TRBJ2-7, the V gene TRBV4-1; 14 bases line up with TRBD2. The junction had 6 bases not matched to a gene; V was cut back by 4 bases and J by 4 bases. Germline V gives CDR1 MGHRA, CDR2 YSYEKL. The CDR3 has 16 amino acids. DNA of the CDR3: TGCGCCAGCAGCCCTCCGGGACTAGCGGGGGAATACGAGCAGTACTTC. Residues: CASSPPGLAGEYEQYF.

The V gene is TRBV9, the J gene TRBJ2-7; 7 bases match TRBD1. With 4 bases clipped from V and 4 bases from J, the junction kept 8 bases outside the gene matches. The CDR3 is 14 amino acids. Per germline, CDR1 SGDLS and CDR2 YYNGEE. The CDR3 DNA follows: TGTGCCAGCAGCCGGACGGGACAGCCATACGAGCAGTACTTC. This gives the protein CASSRTGQPYEQYF. Full variable domain (rest looked up from reference TRBV9 and TRBJ2-7): DSGVTQTPKHLITATGQRVTLRCSPRSGDLSVYWYQQSLDQGLQFLIQYYNGEERAKGNILERFSAQQFPDLHSELNLSSLELGDSALYFCASSRTGQPYEQYFGPGTRLTVT.

V is TRBV5-1 and J is TRBJ1-4, with 8 bases that match TRBD1. Germline-derived CDR1 and CDR2 are SGHRS and YFSETQ. The V and J ends lost 1 base and 7 bases, in that order; junction bases with no gene match: 3. The CDR3 is 14 amino acids. The CDR3 here is CASSLYRGSEKLFF. The CDR3 DNA reads TGCGCCAGCAGCTTGTACAGGGGGAGTGAAAAACTGTTTTTT.

The chain links TRBV6-5 to TRBJ1-2, with D tentatively TRBD1 (6 bases). Per germline, CDR1 MNHEY and CDR2 SVGAGI. V lost 6 bases and J 5 bases, leaving 10 bases between the germline ends. CDR3 length: 12 residues. The CDR3 reads CASRHRVYGYTF. In DNA, the CDR3 is TGTGCCAGCAGACACAGGGTTTATGGCTACACCTTC.

The chain is built from TRBV7-9 and TRBJ2-1; 8 bases line up with TRBD1. V trimming: 7 bases; J trimming: 13 bases; junction bases outside the gene matches: 3. The CDR3 is made up of 10 amino acids. Germline V gene sequence: CDR1 SEHNR, CDR2 FQNEAQ (reference sequence). The CDR3: CASTGTGQFF. CDR3 sequence (DNA): TGTGCCAGCACCGGGACAGGTCAGTTCTTC.

The chain uses TRBV6-5 and TRBJ1-1, with a tentative D call TRBD1 (5 bases). CDR1 MNHEY and CDR2 SVGAGI come from the germline V gene. Trimming took 0 bases from V and 3 from J, leaving 14 bases between them. This CDR3 is built from 16 residues. CDR3 sequence: CASSYSINTGYTEAFF. The CDR3 DNA reads TGTGCCAGCAGTTACTCGATAAACACAGGTTACACTGAAGCTTTCTTT.

This chain uses TRBV29-1 with TRBJ2-7; D gene unclear. The CDR3 is 12 amino acids. CDR1 SQVTM and CDR2 ANQGSEA come from the germline V gene. With 6 bases removed from V and 3 bases from J, the gap between germline ends came to 12 bases. The DNA of the CDR3 is TGCAGCGTCCGGACCGATTACTACGAGCAGTACTTC. This translates into CSVRTDYYEQYF.

This rearrangement joins TRBV7-2 to TRBJ2-5; D not certain. Germline V gene lookup returns CDR1 SGHTA and CDR2 FQGNSA. The V end lost 0 bases, the J end lost 4 bases, and 6 bases lay between the germline ends. The CDR3 length is 13 residues. This chain's CDR3 is CASSLAPRETQYF. The CDR3 region has the DNA TGTGCCAGCAGCTTAGCGCCCCGAGAGACCCAGTACTTC.

Only one count was recorded for this clone. The V gene is TRBV5-1, the J gene TRBJ1-1; TRBD1 matches 8 bases. Germline CDR1 reads SGHRS; CDR2 reads YFSETQ. The CDR3 covers 17 residues. With V trimmed by 0 bases and J by 1 base, 8 bases remained unmatched. The CDR3, as DNA: TGCGCCAGCAGCTTGGGCGACAGGGGACTCCCGAACACTGAAGCTTTCTTT. Translation gives CASSLGDRGLPNTEAFF.

The chain uses TRBV5-6 and TRBJ2-5; 7 bases line up with TRBD1. V lost 0 bases and J lost 1; bases outside the gene matches: 6. The CDR3 runs to 16 residues. Germline-derived CDR1 and CDR2 are SGHDT and YYEEEE. The CDR3 DNA sequence: TGTGCCAGCAGCTTGGCAGGGACAGCCCTCCAAGAGACCCAGTACTTC. Amino acid sequence: CASSLAGTALQETQYF.

This clone was counted between two and nine times. J is TRBJ2-3 and V is TRBV5-1; 15 bases are shared with TRBD2. Germline V CDR1 and CDR2: SGHRS, YFSETQ. The J segment lost 5 bases and the V segment lost 5 bases, leaving 6 bases of the junction unmatched. The length of the CDR3 is 16 residues. The CDR3 bases are TGCGCCAGCAGTGAGCGGACTAGCGGGGGGGTAGATACGCAGTATTTT. The encoded protein is CASSERTSGGVDTQYF.

This clone was recorded once. CDR3 nucleotide sequence: TGCGCCAGCAGCCAGACAGGGGATTACAATGAGCAGTTCTTC. It is translated as CASSQTGDYNEQFF. This chain connects TRBV5-1 to TRBJ2-1; 8 bases agree with TRBD1. Germline assignment: CDR1 SGHRS and CDR2 YFSETQ. V dropped 4 bases and J dropped 4; count of bases not matched to a gene: 4. This CDR3 has 14 residues.

The rearrangement joins TRBV5-6 to TRBJ1-5, with unresolved D. The CDR3 is made up of 13 amino acids. With 1 base removed from V and 6 bases from J, the gap between germline ends came to 8 bases. Germline assignment: CDR1 SGHDT and CDR2 YYEEEE. CDR3 in amino acids: CASSLNAGQPQHF. The DNA for the CDR3 is TGTGCCAGCAGCTTGAATGCGGGTCAGCCCCAGCATTTT.

V is TRBV6-5 and J is TRBJ1-2; 9 nucleotides line up with TRBD1. CDR3 length: 14 amino acids. V lost 11 bases and J lost 4; bases outside the gene matches: 11. Germline CDR1 reads MNHEY; CDR2 reads SVGAGI. The CDR3 sequence: CAAFGTGSIYGYTF. CDR3 nucleotide sequence: TGTGCCGCATTCGGGACAGGGAGTATCTATGGCTACACCTTC.

V gene TRBV19 combines with J gene TRBJ1-2, with a possible D match to TRBD1 (6 bases). Germline V lookup: CDR1 LNHDA, CDR2 SQIVND (reference sequence). The V and J ends lost 3 bases and 7 bases respectively, with 15 bases between them. The CDR3 is 14 residues long. CDR3 residues: CASSMDSHLSGYTF. DNA of the CDR3: TGTGCCAGTAGTATGGACAGCCATCTGAGTGGCTACACCTTC.

J is TRBJ2-2 and V is TRBV7-9, with 8 bases that match TRBD1. This CDR3 is built from 16 residues. Germline V gene lookup returns CDR1 SEHNR and CDR2 FQNEAQ (reference sequence). The V and J ends lost 1 base and 1 base, in that order; junction bases with no gene match: 2. Written as DNA, the CDR3 is TGTGCCAGCAGCTTAGTTGGGACAGGGAACACCGGGGAGCTGTTTTTT. This codes for CASSLVGTGNTGELFF.

This clone has more than one count but fewer than ten. J is TRBJ1-3 and V is TRBV9; no clear D gene. Between the trimmed V and J ends, which lost 0 bases and 4 bases, there was a span of 2 bases. There are 12 residues in the CDR3. Germline V lookup: CDR1 SGDLS, CDR2 YYNGEE. CDR3 in amino acids: CASSVGGNTIYF. The CDR3 region has the DNA TGTGCCAGCAGCGTAGGGGGAAACACCATATATTTT.

The chain employs TRBV11-2 and TRBJ2-5; TRBD1 agrees at 8 bases. The junction had 3 bases not matched to a gene; V was cut back by 5 bases and J by 4 bases. The CDR3 runs 13 residues. CDR1 is SGHAT, CDR2 FQNNGV, per germline. The CDR3 reads CASSNTGGETQYF. Written as DNA, the CDR3 is TGTGCCAGCAGCAATACAGGGGGAGAGACCCAGTACTTC.

This rearrangement joins TRBV18 to TRBJ1-2; the match to TRBD1 covers 7 bases. The ends lost 2 bases at V and 6 bases at J; junction bases unmatched: 9. The CDR3 is made up of 15 amino acids. The germline CDR1 and CDR2 sequences are KGHSH and LQKENI. DNA for the CDR3: TGTGCCAGCTCACCAGAGGCTCAGGGGGTGCATGGCTACACCTTC. This encodes CASSPEAQGVHGYTF.

V usage is TRBV6-5 and J usage is TRBJ2-7; either TRBD1 or TRBD2 may supply D (6 bases each). Per germline, CDR1 MNHEY and CDR2 SVGAGI. V was pared by 5 bases and J by 6 bases, with 11 bases between. This CDR3 has 12 residues. This CDR3 is CASSRGRFEQYF. CDR3 sequence (DNA): TGTGCCAGCAGTAGGGGGAGGTTCGAGCAGTACTTC.